The 31 T cell receptor beta chains below were found in one sample sequenced in a study of T cell responses to AZD1222 COVID-19 vaccine. Repertoires were generated with immunoSEQ multiplex PCR, while TCRdb's copy carries only in-frame clones and drops some. The table lists about 140,000 clones, 85% to 95% of them singletons. This sample comprised peripheral blood, obtained on day 0 of MenACWY control vaccination. The receptors were gathered from an adult in good health.

V gene TRBV15 combines with J gene TRBJ2-2, with a tentative D call TRBD1 (6 bases). The length of the CDR3 is 17 residues. Deletions cut 0 bases from V and 5 bases from J, with 16 bases between. Looked up from germline, CDR1 is LNHNV and CDR2 is YYDKDF (reference sequence). In nucleotides, the CDR3 is TGTGCCACCAGCAGAGATGGTGAAGGGACACAGACCGGGGAGCTGTTTTTT. Encoded protein: CATSRDGEGTQTGELFF.

The rearrangement links TRBV3-1 (or the pseudogene TRBV3-2) to TRBJ2-1, with D possibly matching TRBD1 (6 bases). CDR3 length: 16 residues. The germline V and J ends were trimmed by 5 bases and 3 bases, with 17 bases remaining between them. Germline V gene lookup returns CDR1 LGHDT and CDR2 YNNKEL (reference sequence). This CDR3 is CASSYPYRVGYNEQFF. The CDR3 DNA follows: TGTGCCAGCAGCTACCCCTACAGGGTCGGCTACAATGAGCAGTTCTTC.

The rearrangement uses TRBV2 and TRBJ2-5; TRBD2 matches at 7 bases. V was clipped by 6 bases and J by 1 base; unmatched bases: 5. CDR3 length: 14 amino acids. Germline V gives CDR1 SNHLY, CDR2 FYNNEI. In DNA, the CDR3 is TGTGCCAGCAGGGCTAGCGGATTCCAAGAGACCCAGTACTTC. Its translation: CASRASGFQETQYF.

This clone showed up just a few times. This rearrangement joins TRBV5-1 to TRBJ1-5; D remains unclear. The length of the CDR3 is 15 residues. V lost 5 bases to trimming and J lost 3 bases, with 15 bases between them. CDR1 and CDR2 from the germline V gene are SGHRS and YFSETQ. The CDR3 DNA follows: TGCGCCAGCAGTACCTGGGGAGGTAACAATCAGCCCCAGCATTTT. Encoded protein: CASSTWGGNNQPQHF.

This chain connects TRBV28 to TRBJ1-1; 8 bases line up with TRBD1. The J segment lost 1 base and the V segment lost 6 bases, leaving 10 bases of the junction unmatched. The germline V gene has CDR1 MDHEN and CDR2 SYDVKM. CDR3 length equals 16 residues. CDR3 sequence (DNA): TGTGCCAGCAGCTACGGCAGGGGGCTCGGGAACACTGAAGCTTTCTTT. It is translated as CASSYGRGLGNTEAFF.

The chain carries TRBV19 and TRBJ2-3; 9 positions match TRBD2. The germline gives CDR1 LNHDA, CDR2 SQIVND (reference sequence). Trimming at V came to 3 bases and at J to 5 bases, leaving 6 bases not matched to a gene. The CDR3 has 15 residues. The CDR3 DNA is TGTGCCAGTAGTATTAATCTAGCGGGGCAAGATACGCAGTATTTT. It translates to CASSINLAGQDTQYF.

The V call is TRBV19, the J call TRBJ1-1, with D unclear. Germline V lookup: CDR1 LNHDA, CDR2 SQIVND (reference sequence). This CDR3 is built from 14 residues. Between the trimmed V and J ends, which lost 8 bases and 1 base, there was a span of 14 bases. The DNA of the CDR3 is TGTGCCAGTGGCCCCCCACTGGGGAACACTGAAGCTTTCTTT. Residues: CASGPPLGNTEAFF.

The V call is TRBV5-4, the J call TRBJ2-7; D gene ambiguous. Germline assignment: CDR1 SGHNT and CDR2 YYREEE (reference sequence). The V end lost 9 bases, the J end lost 1 base, and 11 bases lay between the germline ends. The CDR3 sequence is 12 residues long. Written as DNA, the CDR3 is TGTGCCATGAGTTCACTATCCTACGAGCAGTACTTC. It is translated as CAMSSLSYEQYF.

Ten or more counts support this clone. The rearrangement uses TRBV3-1 (or the pseudogene TRBV3-2) and TRBJ1-3; D unclear. With 5 bases removed from V and 2 bases from J, the gap between germline ends came to 7 bases. CDR1 is LGHDT, CDR2 YNNKEL, per germline (reference sequence). This CDR3 contains 13 residues. This CDR3 reads CASSRSPGNTIYF. The CDR3 coding sequence is TGTGCCAGCAGCAGGTCCCCTGGAAACACCATATATTTT.

The sample holds one count of this clone. The chain carries TRBV11-2 and TRBJ1-6; 8 bases are a match to TRBD1. Trimming at V came to 1 base and at J to 6 bases, leaving 5 bases not matched to a gene. This CDR3 has 16 amino acids. From germline, CDR1 is SGHAT and CDR2 FQNNGV. The CDR3 DNA follows: TGTGCCAGCAGCTTAGTCCCAGGGGGCCCTAATTCACCCCTCCACTTT. Translating it yields CASSLVPGGPNSPLHF.

This chain joins TRBV27 and TRBJ2-7; no reliable D call. This CDR3 comprises 13 residues. The V gene's germline CDR1 is MNHEY and CDR2 SMNVEV (reference sequence). The V end lost 3 bases, the J end lost 5 bases, and 11 bases lay between the germline ends. The CDR3 loop reads CASSLTRSNEQYF. The CDR3 DNA follows: TGTGCCAGCAGTTTGACTCGCTCGAACGAGCAGTACTTC.

The V and J genes are TRBV7-3 and TRBJ1-2; D is unresolved. V shed 2 bases and J shed 4 bases, with 8 bases lying between them. The germline V gene has CDR1 SGHTA and CDR2 FQGTGA. This CDR3 comprises 13 residues. Here the CDR3 DNA reads TGTGCCAGCAGCTTAGGTCCACTCTATGGCTACACCTTC. This codes for CASSLGPLYGYTF.

J is TRBJ1-6 and V is TRBV9, with D perhaps TRBD1 (5 bases). The CDR3 has 14 residues. The V gene's germline CDR1 is SGDLS and CDR2 YYNGEE. Deletions cut 0 bases from V and 10 bases from J, with 11 bases between. The CDR3 is CASSVGQGGSPLHF. CDR3 DNA sequence: TGTGCCAGCAGCGTAGGCCAGGGAGGCTCACCCCTCCACTTT.

V usage is TRBV5-1 and J usage is TRBJ2-1, with D possibly matching TRBD2 (6 bases). CDR1 and CDR2 from the germline V gene are SGHRS and YFSETQ. The CDR3 consists of 15 residues. V lost 1 base, J lost 5 bases, and 13 bases lay in between. Written as DNA, the CDR3 is TGCGCCAGCAGCTTGTCTGCGCTAGCGAACAATGAGCAGTTCTTC. Translating it yields CASSLSALANNEQFF.

This chain connects TRBV4-2 to TRBJ2-1; 8 nucleotides align to TRBD2. The CDR3 is made up of 14 amino acids. In germline, CDR1 is LGHNA, CDR2 YNFKEQ. J was trimmed by 4 bases and V by 6 bases; bases with no gene match: 5. CDR3 loop: CASSRGGPYNEQFF. The CDR3, as DNA: TGTGCCAGCAGTCGGGGGGGCCCGTACAATGAGCAGTTCTTC.

This chain links TRBV4-3 with TRBJ1-2, with 9 bases aligning to TRBD1. J was trimmed by 0 bases and V by 4 bases; bases with no gene match: 6. The CDR3 has 16 residues. Germline V lookup: CDR1 LGHNA, CDR2 YSLEER. DNA for the CDR3: TGCGCCAGCAGCCTTGGACAGGGGCGACCTAACTATGGCTACACCTTC. Its protein product is CASSLGQGRPNYGYTF.

V is TRBV24-1 and J is TRBJ2-2; 7 nucleotides agree with TRBD1. V trimming: 9 bases; J trimming: 6 bases; junction bases outside the gene matches: 6. The germline CDR1 and CDR2 sequences are KGHDR and SFDVKD. The CDR3 length is 13 residues. CDR3 bases: TGTGCCACCCAAGACAGGGTCGCCGGGGAGCTGTTTTTT. This codes for CATQDRVAGELFF.

The chain links TRBV10-3 to TRBJ1-6; D is ambiguous. Germline CDR1 reads ENHRY; CDR2 reads SYGVKD. The CDR3 extends over 13 amino acids. Trimming left V 6 bases short and J 3 bases short, with 6 bases between. As DNA, the CDR3 is TGTGCCATCAGGAGGGACTATAATTCACCCCTCCACTTT. Protein product: CAIRRDYNSPLHF.

CDR3 in DNA: TGTGCCAGCGGCTCGGGAGAGGGGCATCAGCCCCAGCATTTT. Translating it yields CASGSGEGHQPQHF. The chain employs TRBV6-6 and TRBJ1-5; possibly TRBD1 for D (5 bases). Germline loops: CDR1 MNHNY, CDR2 SVGAGI (reference sequence). V shed 8 bases and J shed 5 bases, with 16 bases lying between them. This CDR3 has 14 amino acids.

The table lists this clone with a count of one. Other DNA sequences in this sample translate to the same CDR3. The chain is built from TRBV5-1 and TRBJ1-2; tentative D call: TRBD1 (5 bases). The germline gives CDR1 SGHRS, CDR2 YFSETQ. CDR3 length: 14 residues. The V and J ends lost 0 bases and 3 bases respectively, with 9 bases between them. Here the CDR3 reads CASSLAGGDYGYTF. Written as DNA, the CDR3 is TGCGCCAGCAGCTTGGCCGGGGGTGACTATGGCTACACCTTC.

The genes are TRBV24-1 and TRBJ2-7; 7 bases agree with TRBD2. V lost 3 bases to trimming and J lost 2 bases; unmatched junction nucleotides: 9. The CDR3 length is 16 residues. Germline loops: CDR1 KGHDR, CDR2 SFDVKD. The CDR3 DNA follows: TGTGCCACCAGTGATAAATCACTAGCGTTTCCCTACGAGCAGTACTTC. This translates into CATSDKSLAFPYEQYF.

V is TRBV7-9 and J is TRBJ1-2; D may be TRBD1 (5 bases). The V end was cut by 1 base, the J end by 0 bases, with 15 bases between. Germline loops: CDR1 SEHNR, CDR2 FQNEAQ (reference sequence). The CDR3 is 17 amino acids. The CDR3 reads CASSLGRRGLPNYGYTF. In DNA, the CDR3 is TGTGCCAGCAGCTTAGGAAGGCGGGGACTCCCTAACTATGGCTACACCTTC.

J is TRBJ1-1 and V is TRBV7-2; D is uncertain. The CDR3 is made up of 13 amino acids. The V end lost 4 bases, the J end lost 1 base, and 7 bases lay between the germline ends. The germline gives CDR1 SGHTA, CDR2 FQGNSA. CDR3 sequence reads: CASSSAGNTEAFF. The CDR3 DNA reads as TGTGCCAGCAGCTCGGCAGGGAACACTGAAGCTTTCTTT.

The chain links TRBV11-2 to TRBJ2-1, with TRBD2 matching 7 bases. The germline V gene has CDR1 SGHAT and CDR2 FQNNGV. The CDR3 is made up of 18 amino acids. J lost 0 bases, V lost 5 bases, and 13 bases had no gene match. The CDR3: CASSPGGWTTSSYNEQFF. As DNA, the CDR3 is TGTGCCAGCAGCCCCGGGGGGTGGACAACCAGCTCCTACAATGAGCAGTTCTTC.

This rearrangement joins TRBV7-9 to TRBJ1-1; 10 nucleotides line up with TRBD1. The CDR3 has 14 residues. Losses at the gene ends were 2 bases for V and 5 bases for J; bases not matched to a gene: 2. The germline V gene has CDR1 SEHNR and CDR2 FQNEAQ (reference sequence). This CDR3 is CASSLLDRGTEAFF. The CDR3, as DNA: TGTGCCAGCAGCTTATTGGACAGGGGGACTGAAGCTTTCTTT.

The rearrangement uses TRBV10-3 and TRBJ2-7; D remains ambiguous. This CDR3 comprises 13 residues. V gave up 4 bases and J gave up 6 bases, with 13 bases separating them. Germline lookup yields CDR1 ENHRY and CDR2 SYGVKD. Here the CDR3 DNA reads TGTGCCATCAGTGCAGCAAAATACAGCGAGCAGTACTTC. It yields the protein CAISAAKYSEQYF.

CDR3 region: CASSIRGPTEAFF. DNA for the CDR3: TGTGCCAGTAGTATTCGGGGGCCCACTGAAGCTTTCTTT. V is TRBV19 and J is TRBJ1-1, with a tentative D call TRBD1 (6 bases). This CDR3 has 13 amino acids. CDR1 is LNHDA, CDR2 SQIVND, per germline (reference sequence). Trimming took 3 bases from V and 4 from J, leaving 9 bases between them.

The CDR3 loop reads CASSRGLENTEAFF. CDR3 sequence (DNA): TGCGCCAGTTCCAGGGGGCTCGAGAACACTGAAGCTTTCTTT. The J gene is TRBJ1-1, the V gene TRBV5-1; TRBD1 agrees at 8 bases. After removal of 8 bases from V and 1 base from J, the junction contained 7 bases not matched to a gene. The CDR3 length is 14 residues. The V gene's germline CDR1 is SGHRS and CDR2 YFSETQ.

The rearrangement links TRBV2 to TRBJ2-5; 7 bases are a match to TRBD1. Trimming removed 6 bases from V and 5 bases from J; junction bases left unmatched: 3. CDR1 is SNHLY and CDR2 is FYNNEI in the germline V gene. The CDR3 has 12 residues. The CDR3 loop is CASRGDSETQYF. The CDR3 DNA is TGTGCCAGCAGGGGGGACAGCGAGACCCAGTACTTC.

This chain links TRBV5-1 with TRBJ1-1; TRBD1 aligns across 8 bases. CDR1 SGHRS and CDR2 YFSETQ come from the germline V gene. J lost 3 bases, V lost 3 bases, and 13 bases had no gene match. The CDR3 loop spans 17 amino acids. CDR3 coding DNA: TGCGCCAGCAGCTCGATACGGGGCAGGGGGCTAGACACTGAAGCTTTCTTT. Its translation is CASSSIRGRGLDTEAFF.

The rearrangement links TRBV20-1 to TRBJ1-1; D remains unclear. With 6 bases removed from V and 6 bases from J, the gap between germline ends came to 11 bases. Germline CDR1 is DFQATT and CDR2 is SNEGSKA (reference sequence). This CDR3 has 11 amino acids. CDR3 residues: CSAALLSEAFF. The CDR3 coding sequence is TGCAGTGCCGCCCTCCTATCTGAAGCTTTCTTT.